What follows describes a single TCR beta chain. This clone's antigen is unknown. Base qualities are missing; no much larger clone stands one base away. The hyperthyroidism patients were 18 to 65 years old and newly diagnosed, with a disease duration of less than 2 months. Patients with other autoimmune diseases, uncontrolled infections, pregnancy or lactation were excluded. Clinical symptoms, serum thyroxine, TRAb, thyroid ultrasound and orbital computed tomography formed the basis of the diagnosis. Total RNA was extracted using Trizol reagent, and RNA quality was checked on an Agilent 2100 Bioanalyzer. Relative to germline, V is missing 8 bases and J is missing 3 bases, with 5 bases of the junction outside any gene match. The CDR3 numbers 13 residues from cysteine through phenylalanine. Just the 39-base CDR3 DNA is kept, in frame starting at base 1. CDR1 SQVTM and CDR2 ANQGSEA are derived from the germline V gene.

This entry is derived from a study of Graves' ophthalmopathy and Graves' hyperthyroidism (dated by TCRdb to the late 2010s). For the wider study: Hyperthyroidism was defined as stable when no progression to ophthalmopathy occurred within 18 months of follow-up. TCR beta repertoire signatures were used to distinguish Graves' ophthalmopathy from Graves' hyperthyroidism and to predict progression to ophthalmopathy. In total, some 130 blood samples were TCR-sequenced: 43 ophthalmopathy, under 80 hyperthyroidism and some 17 hyperthyroidism-to-ophthalmopathy patients. To explore V-J signatures that distinguish ophthalmopathy from hyperthyroidism, a discovery set of around 100 patients was enrolled, made up of more than 40 with ophthalmopathy and under 65 with stable hyperthyroidism. An independent validation cohort comprised some 19 hyperthyroidism patients and 15 to 17 patients who later progressed from hyperthyroidism to ophthalmopathy. T-cell repertoires of thyroid tissue and blood were compared in about six hyperthyroidism patients. Following sample collection, hyperthyroidism patients were given methimazole at a starting dose of 30 mg daily, and ophthalmopathy patients were given high-dose intravenous methylprednisolone.

TCR beta CDR3 regions were amplified from RNA transcripts for repertoire sequencing. The first round was an RT-PCR using HTBI primers with the Qiagen OneStep RT-PCR kit, and this first round was followed by a second-round multiplex PCR, then size selection and purification. The libraries underwent paired-end sequencing with 100 bp reads on an Illumina HiSeq2000. Regarding the original processing steps: SOAPnuke was used for read processing, and reads with adapters, uncalled bases, a mean Phred below 15, or no exact constant-primer or identifier match were discarded. High-quality paired reads were merged with COPE v1.2.5. Each unique nucleotide sequence was treated as a clonotype, and MiTCR v1.1 was used to align the clonotypes to the IMGT TRB V, D and J references. Only V-J combinations with frequency above 0.0001 were analysed, covering 99.2% of repertoires. For each V-J combination, a TCR clonal expansion and chaos score was defined as F50 clonal expansion divided by the chaos observed in the TCRdist matrix. Features were reduced by Welch's t-statistics and random forest to 10 to 15 V-J combinations, which fed a naive Bayes classifier. The Morisita-Horn index was used to measure how similar the thyroid and blood repertoires were. TCRdb applied fastp at Q25 and MiXCR to the public reads, then kept only in-frame beta chains. Rows with one shared CDR3 protein collapse into an entry with the most common genes and DNA. The V and J calls reflect TCRdb's pipeline rather than the authors' work. Across this sample there are 580,000 or so distinct CDR3 sequences, with roughly 40% seen only once. The leading ten clones occupy roughly 4% of the sample.

Overall results and qualifications from the work: Sample size was not predetermined statistically, and investigators were not blinded to group allocation. Most expanded thyroid clonotypes with frequency above 0.001 were also detected in blood, suggesting blood repertoires may reflect the thyroid immune response. The 13-signature model separated ophthalmopathy from stable hyperthyroidism with approximately 88% sensitivity and 81% to 82% specificity in cross-validation, and 80%/75% in the test set. In validation, the model predicted ophthalmopathy progression with 55% to 71% sensitivity and approximately 75% specificity; some 13 predicted patients were CT-confirmed with GO in a median of approximately 6.5 months.

The receptor chain draws on TRBV29-1 and TRBJ2-5, with TRBD2 identical over 11 junction bases. Material: peripheral blood or thyroid tissue (not recorded which). The TCR comes from an adult man with Graves' hyperthyroidism. The nucleotide sequence is given as TGCAGCAGTCCGACTAGCGGGAAAGAGACCCAGTACTTC. Its product reads: CSSPTSGKETQYF.